These 32 T cell receptor beta chains were sequenced from one sample in a study of tumor and adjacent non-tumor tissue in lung cancer. This sample's RNA came from whole unsorted tissue. Three rounds of nested PCR, following a modified ARM-PCR protocol, produced the TCRbeta library. TCRdb ran MiXCR on the multiplex PCR reads and lists one entry per CDR3 protein. The sample records more than 85,000 distinct CDR3 sequences, approximately 80% being singletons. Sequencing used lung tumor tissue. The receptors were sampled from a man between 70 and 80 years old with non-small cell lung cancer.

This chain uses TRBV20-1 with TRBJ2-5, with 13 bases identical to TRBD2. CDR3 length: 15 amino acids. CDR1 DFQATT and CDR2 SNEGSKA come from the germline V gene (reference sequence). In DNA, the CDR3 is TGCAAAGCTAGCCCGGGACTAGCGGGACAAGAGACCCAGTACTTC. This codes for CKASPGLAGQETQYF.

As for this clonotype: The junction shows a germline mismatch at one end, possibly a read error. The rearrangement links TRBV28 to TRBJ1-5, with D unresolved. The CDR3 sequence is 15 residues long. CDR1 and CDR2 (germline): MDHEN, SYDVKM. CDR3 in amino acids: CAGSPSTGGNQPQHF. Written as DNA, the CDR3 is TGTGCCGGCAGTCCATCGACGGGCGGTAATCAGCCCCAGCATTTT.

With regard to this clonotype: A read error may account for a junction end that differs from germline. The chain is built from TRBV7-8 and TRBJ1-5, with a tentative D call TRBD1 (5 bases). Germline V gene lookup returns CDR1 SGHVS and CDR2 FQNEAQ. The CDR3 extends over 13 amino acids. CDR3 sequence: CASNLRGNQPQHF. The CDR3 DNA follows: TGTGCCAGCAACTTAAGGGGCAATCAGCCCCAACATTTT.

This clonotype was seen ten or more times. The V gene is TRBV6-6, the J gene TRBJ2-7; D may be TRBD1 (6 bases). Germline CDR1 and CDR2: MNHNY and SVGAGI (reference sequence). This CDR3 contains 17 residues. V was pared by 3 bases and J by 3 bases, with 21 bases between. CDR3 protein: CASSYGYGQYRNYEQYF. CDR3 bases: TGTGCCAGCAGTTATGGGTATGGACAGTACCGCAACTACGAGCAGTACTTC.

In the case of this clonotype: One end of the junction fails to match germline, which may point to a read error. The chain combines TRBV10-2 with TRBJ2-2; 7 bases are shared with TRBD2. Germline CDR1 and CDR2: WSHSY and SAAADI. This CDR3 has 17 amino acids. The CDR3 coding sequence is TGCGCCAACAGTGTTTCAGGACTAGGTTGGTCCACCGGGGAGCTGTTTTTT. It is translated as CANSVSGLGWSTGELFF.

Concerning this clonotype: At one boundary the junction diverges from the germline segment, which might be a read error. The chain carries TRBV4-3 and TRBJ2-3; TRBD2 aligns across 12 bases. The CDR3 covers 16 residues. Per germline, CDR1 LGHNA and CDR2 YSLEER. As DNA, the CDR3 is TGCGCCAACAGCCAAAATCTAGCGGGAGGGCCAGATACGCAGTATTTT. Its translation is CANSQNLAGGPDTQYF.

As concerns this clonotype: A much bigger clone sits one base away, suggesting this may be a read error. The V and J genes are TRBV30 and TRBJ2-7; TRBD2 is a possible D gene (5 bases). CDR1 GTSNPN and CDR2 SVGIG come from the germline V gene (reference sequence). The CDR3 is 16 residues long. This chain's CDR3 is CACSAAGLTVYYEQYF. CDR3 sequence (DNA): TGTGCCTGTAGTGCGGCGGGCCTAACAGTATACTACGAGCAGTACTTC. The variable domain in full, completed from reference TRBV30 and TRBJ2-7, reads SQTIHQWPATLVQPVGSPLSLECTVEGTSNPNLYWYRQAAGRGLQLLFYSVGIGQISSEVPQNLSASRPQDRQFILSSKKLLLSDSGFYLCACSAAGLTVYYEQYFGPGTRLTVT.

For this clonotype: A read error may produce the germline difference seen at one junction end. CDR3 coding DNA: TGTGCCAGCTGCCCGACACTAACGGGAGGCCCGGGTAACTACGAGCAGTGCTTC. Translation gives CASCPTLTGGPGNYEQCF. This chain connects TRBV5-6 to TRBJ2-7, with 7 bases identical to TRBD2. This CDR3 comprises 18 residues. CDR1 and CDR2 from the germline V gene are SGHDT and YYEEEE.

Note on this clonotype: The junction and the germline gene differ at one end; a read error may be behind it. This chain links TRBV14 with TRBJ2-1; no reliable D call. CDR1 is SGHDN and CDR2 is FVKESK in the germline V gene. This CDR3 has 16 amino acids. CDR3 DNA: TGTGCCAGCAGCCAGCAAGTGGGATCTTTCTACAATGAGCAGTCCTTC. Protein: CASSQQVGSFYNEQSF.

Worth noting for this clonotype: Germline is not matched at one junction end, which may reflect a read error. The rearrangement joins TRBV5-4 to TRBJ2-6; a weak D match, TRBD2 (5 bases). Per the germline V gene, CDR1 is SGHNT and CDR2 is YYREEE (reference sequence). The CDR3 totals 17 residues. CDR3 nucleotide sequence: TGTGCCAGCAGCTTTCAGAGGGAGCACTCTGGGGTCAACGTCCTGACTTTC. This codes for CASSFQREHSGVNVLTF. Complete variable domain (other parts from reference TRBV5-4 and TRBJ2-6): ETGVTQSPTHLIKTRGQQVTLRCSSQSGHNTVSWYQQALGQGPQFIFQYYREEENGRGNFPPRFSGLQFPNYSSELNVNALELDDSALYLCASSFQREHSGVNVLTFGAGSRLTVL.

This clonotype was observed a single time. The conserved phenylalanine or tryptophan normally closing the CDR3 is absent here, so this likely arose from a read error. V and J are TRBV4-2 and TRBJ1-5; D is uncertain. The CDR3 sequence is 15 residues long. CDR1 LGHNA and CDR2 YNFKEQ come from the germline V gene. The germline V and J ends were trimmed by 4 bases and 0 bases, with 10 bases remaining between them. The CDR3 sequence is CASSRDTYSNQPQHS. The CDR3, as DNA: TGTGCCAGCAGCCGTGACACTTATAGCAATCAGCCCCAGCATTCT.

Worth noting for this clonotype: A read error may explain this, as a much larger clone is one base away. The rearrangement uses TRBV7-9 and TRBJ1-2; weak D call: TRBD1 (5 bases). This CDR3 is 14 amino acids long. CDR1 is SEHNR and CDR2 is FQNEAQ in the germline V gene (reference sequence). The CDR3 nucleotides are TGTGTCTGGGGCGGGGTGTCCTTAAGGCATGGCTACACCTTC. Its translation: CVWGGVSLRHGYTF.

This chain uses TRBV10-3 with TRBJ2-1; weak D call: TRBD1 (5 bases). CDR3 size: 12 residues. V was pared by 8 bases and J by 15 bases, with 20 bases between. The germline gives CDR1 ENHRY, CDR2 SYGVKD. The CDR3 DNA is TGTGCCATCGCCCATCCAGGGAAAGATCGGTTCTTC. It encodes CAIAHPGKDRFF.

Regarding this clonotype: Being one base from a much bigger clone, this may be a read error. The chain combines TRBV4-2 with TRBJ1-1; D not resolved. V was cut by 10 bases and J by 3 bases, with 21 bases left in between. Per germline, CDR1 LGHNA and CDR2 YNFKEQ. The CDR3 extends over 15 amino acids. The CDR3, as DNA: TGTGCCAACGGCCAACGGCGTCAACAGTACACTGAAGCTTTCTTT. Encoded protein: CANGQRRQQYTEAFF.

The chain is built from TRBV20-1 and TRBJ1-5, with a weak D call TRBD2 (5 bases). The end of the DNA is better explained by TRBJ2-3, so the J call may be wrong. CDR1 is DFQATT and CDR2 is SNEGSKA in the germline V gene (reference sequence). CDR3 size: 14 residues. The CDR3 DNA is TGCAGTGCTCAAATACCCGGGGATAATCATCCCCAGTATTTT. This codes for CSAQIPGDNHPQYF.

This clonotype came up many times. J is TRBJ2-3 and V is TRBV5-5; 10 positions agree with TRBD1. Trimming cost V 0 bases and J 3 bases; bases outside gene matches: 4. The length of the CDR3 is 16 residues. The germline CDR1 and CDR2 sequences are SGHKS and YYEKEE (reference sequence). CDR3 sequence reads: CASSLGGQGPTDTQYF. The CDR3 DNA sequence: TGTGCCAGCAGCTTGGGGGGACAGGGGCCGACAGATACGCAGTATTTT.

This chain joins TRBV6-1 and TRBJ1-4, with D hard to call. The CDR3 loop spans 13 amino acids. Germline lookup yields CDR1 MNHNS and CDR2 SASEGT. The CDR3 loop is CVSSTAHNEKLFF. CDR3 DNA sequence: TGTGTGAGCAGTACAGCTCATAATGAAAAACTGTTTTTT.

The chain is built from TRBV29-1 and TRBJ2-3, with D hard to call. CDR1 and CDR2 from the germline V gene are SQVTM and ANQGSEA. CDR3 length: 16 residues. V gave up 0 bases and J gave up 6 bases, with 19 bases separating them. CDR3: CSVEDGVKQSHDTQYF. Written as DNA, the CDR3 is TGCAGCGTTGAAGATGGAGTTAAGCAGAGTCACGATACGCAGTATTTT.

The V gene is TRBV28, the J gene TRBJ2-5; no firm D call. The length of the CDR3 is 16 residues. From germline, CDR1 is MDHEN and CDR2 SYDVKM. The ends were cut back, 3 bases at V and 8 bases at J, with 22 bases in the middle. The CDR3 DNA sequence: TGTGCCAGCAGTTTTAATGTCTACCATGCCGCAGACACCCAGTACTTC. Protein product: CASSFNVYHAADTQYF.

As regards this clonotype: Germline is not matched at one junction end, which may reflect a read error. The CDR3, as DNA: TGTGCCAGCAGTTTATATGGGCCGGATCAGTATTTC. Its protein product is CASSLYGPDQYF. This chain connects TRBV11-2 to TRBJ2-7; D not resolved. From germline, CDR1 is SGHAT and CDR2 FQNNGV. The CDR3 covers 12 residues.

About this clonotype itself: One end of the junction fails to match germline, which may point to a read error. The chain joins TRBV6-5 to TRBJ1-6; no reliable D call. Per the germline V gene, CDR1 is MNHEY and CDR2 is SVGAGI. The CDR3 totals 15 residues. CDR3 loop: CAGSYSDGKNSPLHF. The CDR3 nucleotides read TGTGCCGGCAGTTATTCAGACGGAAAAAATTCACCCCTCCACTTT.

Remarks on this clonotype: A single base separates this from a much larger clone, so it may be a read error. The chain uses TRBV28 and TRBJ1-5; D is possibly TRBD1 (5 bases). With 6 bases removed from V and 7 bases from J, the gap between germline ends came to 10 bases. CDR1 is MDHEN, CDR2 SYDVKM, per germline. This CDR3 has 12 amino acids. The CDR3 reads CASSPQGQPQHF. The CDR3 region has the DNA TGTGCCAGCAGCCCGCAGGGCCAGCCCCAGCATTTT.

Of note for this clonotype: This CDR3 fails to terminate in the conserved phenylalanine or tryptophan, so it likely reflects a read error. This rearrangement joins TRBV11-3 to TRBJ1-4; D is ambiguous. The CDR3 is made up of 16 amino acids. Germline values: CDR1 SGHNT, CDR2 YENEEA. CDR3 amino acids: CASSLVGGTSNEKLFL. CDR3 nucleotide sequence: TGTGCCAGCAGCTTAGTGGGTGGAACGTCTAATGAAAAGCTGTTTCTT.

This CDR3 is CASSDTTGTGSLTF. CDR3 nucleotides: TGTGCCAGCAGTGACACTACCGGGACAGGCTCTTTGACCTTC. The chain couples TRBV6-4 to TRBJ1-2; the match to TRBD1 covers 8 bases. The germline gives CDR1 MRHNA, CDR2 SNTAGT. The CDR3 runs to 14 residues. Trimming took 2 bases from V and 14 from J; bases not matched to a gene: 13.

This clonotype was recorded once. A read error may produce the germline difference seen at one junction end. The chain joins TRBV12-3 or TRBV12-4 to TRBJ2-3, with 7 bases aligning to TRBD2. The CDR3 runs to 16 residues. The CDR3 sequence is CASNLGGGTSTGTQYF. CDR3 bases: TGTGCCAGCAATTTAGGCGGGGGTACTAGCACAGGTACGCAGTATTTT.

This chain joins TRBV29-1 and TRBJ1-2; maybe TRBD1 (5 bases). Between the trimmed V and J ends, which lost 7 bases and 1 base, there was a span of 22 bases. Looked up from germline, CDR1 is SQVTM and CDR2 is ANQGSEA. CDR3 length equals 16 residues. The CDR3 loop reads CSALLYLGPDNYGYTF. DNA for the CDR3: TGCAGCGCTCTCCTCTATCTGGGGCCAGATAACTATGGCTACACCTTC.

This clonotype showed up many times. The chain joins TRBV4-1 to TRBJ2-5, with 9 bases identical to TRBD2. Germline CDR1 MGHRA, CDR2 YSYEKL. The CDR3 is 17 amino acids. V lost 3 bases, J lost 0 bases, and 8 bases stayed unmatched. The DNA of the CDR3 is TGCGCCAGCAGCCAGGACCATAGCGGGGGAGACCAAGAGACCCAGTACTTC. This codes for CASSQDHSGGDQETQYF.

Worth noting for this clonotype: This may be a read error: a much more frequent sequence differs by one nucleotide. V usage is TRBV7-9 and J usage is TRBJ1-1; no definite D call. This CDR3 has 14 residues. Germline values: CDR1 SEHNR, CDR2 FQNEAQ (reference sequence). CDR3 nucleotides: TGTGGCAGCAGCTTCGGCAGTATGAACACTGAAGCTTTCTTT. It translates to CGSSFGSMNTEAFF.

This chain uses TRBV10-3 with TRBJ2-1; perhaps TRBD2 as D (5 bases). Germline V lookup: CDR1 ENHRY, CDR2 SYGVKD. The CDR3 spans 16 residues. The CDR3 DNA reads as TGTACCGTCAGTGAAGGTAGGGCGGGCCCCCTCAATGAGCAGTTCTTC. As protein: CTVSEGRAGPLNEQFF.

Details on this clonotype: The CDR3 does not close with the conserved phenylalanine or tryptophan, likely indicating a read error. The V gene is TRBV12-3 or TRBV12-4, the J gene TRBJ1-6; 11 bases are a match to TRBD1. The CDR3 has 16 amino acids. The junction had 6 bases not matched to a gene; V was cut back by 7 bases and J by 4 bases. The CDR3 protein is CASTSGTGGYNSPLHI. The CDR3 nucleotides read TGTGCCAGCACTTCCGGGACAGGGGGTTATAATTCACCCCTCCACATT.

As regards this clonotype: In this CDR3 the conserved last residue, phenylalanine or tryptophan, is missing, so a read error is likely. The J gene is TRBJ1-2, the V gene TRBV5-6, with 7 bases matching TRBD1. The CDR3 loop spans 15 amino acids. Per germline, CDR1 SGHDT and CDR2 YYEEEE. The chain's CDR3 is CDSSLAADRSYGYTI. The CDR3 region has the DNA TGTGACAGCAGCTTGGCAGCGGACAGGAGTTATGGCTACACCATC.

This clonotype has just a few counts. The V and J genes are TRBV5-1 and TRBJ2-5, with D possibly matching TRBD1 (5 bases). The better agreement between TRBJ2-1 and the DNA end casts doubt on the J call. The CDR3 length is 14 residues. Germline V gene lookup returns CDR1 SGHRS and CDR2 YFSETQ. The CDR3: CASRPDTYQETQFF. In nucleotides, the CDR3 is TGCGCCAGCAGACCGGACACTTACCAAGAGACCCAGTTCTTC.